Detailed here is one T cell receptor (beta chain). Other DNA sequences from this sample encode an identical CDR3 as well. The data stem from a study of radiotherapy plus CTLA-4 blockade in lung cancer. The CDR3 spans 15 residues. Germline lookup yields CDR1 SNHLY and CDR2 FYNNEI. V lost 5 bases to trimming and J lost 0 bases, with 10 bases between them. The repertoire was sequenced with immunoSEQ multiplex PCR; TCRdb's copy has only in-frame clones and lacks some. The data hold approximately 80,000 clones, with just under 75% observed a single time. This chain connects TRBV2 to TRBJ2-2; the D gene is possibly TRBD1 (6 bases). The sequence came from a human donor with non-small cell lung cancer whose response to radiotherapy plus ipilimumab could not be evaluated. This material consisted of peripheral blood, taken from a patient treated with radiotherapy plus ipilimumab. As DNA, the CDR3 is TGTGCCAGCAGTCGGACAGACACGAACACCGGGGAGCTGTTTTTT. Translated, it gives CASSRTDTNTGELFF.